The T cell receptor (beta chain) under discussion was sequenced for a study of shared T cell receptors in the human thymus. Libraries were prepared by immunoSEQ multiplex PCR; TCRdb keeps only in-frame clonotypes and omits some of them. Of around 730,000 clones detected, 75% to 90% appear once; the ten largest clones hold roughly 0.01%. This clone showed up just a few times. These data are also associated with another study on human thymus T cells. That work states: Healthy Finnish infants having corrective surgery for congenital heart defects served as donors. Surgeons resected thymus tissue during corrective heart surgery. Related studies noted strongly shared thymic repertoires across unrelated people.

The sample consisted of thymocytes. The source of this sequence is a girl in the first two years of life with a congenital heart defect.

The CDR3 is CASSDHTGRTYNEQFF. In DNA form, the CDR3 reads TGTGCCAGCAGCGACCACACAGGACGGACCTACAATGAGCAGTTCTTC. The chain recombines TRBV14 with TRBJ2-1; possible D gene TRBD1, 5 bases. V lost 5 bases and J lost 2, with 16 bases in between. This CDR3 is 16 amino acids long. The germline V gene has CDR1 SGHDN and CDR2 FVKESK.